This entry lists 15 T cell receptor beta chains sequenced from one sample in a study of control samples from healthy donors and cancer patients. Generated by immunoSEQ multiplex PCR, the TCRdb table keeps only in-frame clones and is missing some. Counted here are 80,000 or so clones, around 92% occurring once; the ten biggest clones make up 4.5% to 7%. Sequencing used blood. The source is a man aged 50-59 years in good health.

The chain has TRBV30 and TRBJ1-1; D perhaps matches TRBD1 (5 bases). V lost 2 bases and J 1 base, leaving 8 bases between the germline ends. The V gene's germline CDR1 is GTSNPN and CDR2 SVGIG (reference sequence). The CDR3 runs 13 residues. The CDR3 DNA sequence: TGTGCCTGGAGTTCCACAGGGAACACTGAAGCTTTCTTT. It translates to CAWSSTGNTEAFF. Looking up the rest from reference TRBV30 and TRBJ1-1 gives the full variable domain: SQTIHQWPATLVQPVGSPLSLECTVEGTSNPNLYWYRQAAGRGLQLLFYSVGIGQISSEVPQNLSASRPQDRQFILSSKKLLLSDSGFYLCAWSSTGNTEAFFGQGTRLTVV.

The rearrangement uses TRBV10-3 and TRBJ2-5; TRBD2 aligns across 11 bases. V lost 4 bases, J lost 4 bases, and 8 bases stayed unmatched. From germline, CDR1 is ENHRY and CDR2 SYGVKD. The CDR3 runs to 16 residues. CDR3 amino acids: CAISGTGLAGGETQYF. CDR3 nucleotide sequence: TGTGCCATCAGTGGGACGGGCCTAGCGGGGGGAGAGACCCAGTACTTC.

V is TRBV30 and J is TRBJ1-6; D gene unclear. CDR1 is GTSNPN, CDR2 SVGIG, per germline (reference sequence). The CDR3 spans 13 residues. The V and J ends lost 4 bases and 8 bases respectively, with 12 bases between them. The CDR3 nucleotides read TGTGCCTGGACAGTTTCTAATGATTCACCCCTCCACTTT. This sequence encodes CAWTVSNDSPLHF. The complete variable domain, with remaining parts taken from reference TRBV30 and TRBJ1-6, reads SQTIHQWPATLVQPVGSPLSLECTVEGTSNPNLYWYRQAAGRGLQLLFYSVGIGQISSEVPQNLSASRPQDRQFILSSKKLLLSDSGFYLCAWTVSNDSPLHFGNGTRLTVT.

CDR3 bases: TGCAGCGTTGAAAGCCGGGACAGCCTATACGAGCAGTACTTC. Protein product: CSVESRDSLYEQYF. The rearrangement links TRBV29-1 to TRBJ2-7; 7 positions agree with TRBD1. J gave up 4 bases and V 2 bases, and 8 bases lay outside the gene matches. Per the germline V gene, CDR1 is SQVTM and CDR2 is ANQGSEA. CDR3 length: 14 amino acids.

The chain uses TRBV13 and TRBJ2-5; possibly TRBD1 for D (6 bases). V lost 5 bases, J lost 5 bases, and 15 bases lay in between. CDR3 length: 14 amino acids. Germline lookup yields CDR1 PRHDT and CDR2 FYEKMQ (reference sequence). CDR3 DNA sequence: TGTGCCAGCAGCGCCTACAGGGAAGGGGAGACCCAGTACTTC. It encodes CASSAYREGETQYF. Using reference TRBV13 and TRBJ2-5 for the parts outside the CDR3, the full variable domain is AAGVIQSPRHLIKEKRETATLKCYPIPRHDTVYWYQQGPGQDPQFLISFYEKMQSDKGSIPDRFSAQQFSDYHSELNMSSLELGDSALYFCASSAYREGETQYFGPGTRLLVL.

Of note for this clone: Other DNA sequences from this sample encode an identical CDR3 as well. This sequence joins TRBV19 and TRBJ1-5; D is uncertain. There are 13 residues in the CDR3. V dropped 1 base and J dropped 4 bases, with 5 bases sitting between them. In germline, CDR1 is LNHDA, CDR2 SQIVND (reference sequence). The CDR3 reads CASSIAVNQPQHF. In nucleotides, the CDR3 is TGTGCCAGTAGTATAGCAGTTAATCAGCCCCAGCATTTT.

The genes are TRBV5-1 and TRBJ1-1, with a tentative D call TRBD1 (6 bases). The CDR3 covers 15 residues. The V and J ends lost 3 bases and 4 bases respectively, with 16 bases between them. The germline V gene has CDR1 SGHRS and CDR2 YFSETQ. This chain's CDR3 is CASSSYQGRGTEAFF. In DNA form, the CDR3 reads TGCGCCAGCAGCTCTTACCAGGGGAGAGGCACTGAAGCTTTCTTT.

This clone was recorded once. The chain is built from TRBV6-2 or TRBV6-3 and TRBJ1-2, with D possibly being TRBD1 (5 bases). CDR1 MNHEY and CDR2 SVGEGT come from the germline V gene. The CDR3 extends over 14 amino acids. V dropped 2 bases and J dropped 4 bases, with 11 bases sitting between them. The CDR3 is CASSYPGLSYGYTF. CDR3 DNA sequence: TGTGCCAGCAGTTACCCGGGGCTATCCTATGGCTACACCTTC.

The chain recombines TRBV5-1 with TRBJ2-7; 11 bases fit TRBD2. The CDR3 has 15 residues. Unmatched junction bases numbered 7, after V lost 4 bases and J lost 4 bases. Germline V gene data show CDR1 as SGHRS and CDR2 as YFSETQ. CDR3 nucleotides: TGCGCCAGCAGCGAGGATAGCGGGGGGGCTTACGAGCAGTACTTC. This gives the protein CASSEDSGGAYEQYF.

The CDR3 loop reads CASREGEKLFF. The CDR3 region has the DNA TGTGCCAGTCGGGAGGGGGAAAAACTGTTTTTT. The chain joins TRBV19 to TRBJ1-4, with D tentatively TRBD1 (5 bases). The germline V gene encodes CDR1 LNHDA and CDR2 SQIVND (reference sequence). This CDR3 spans 11 amino acids. Trimming pared 8 bases from V and 8 bases from J, leaving 9 bases between.

The chain carries TRBV30 and TRBJ2-7, with 8 bases fitting TRBD2. Looked up from germline, CDR1 is GTSNPN and CDR2 is SVGIG (reference sequence). The J segment lost 0 bases and the V segment lost 3 bases, leaving 7 bases of the junction unmatched. This CDR3 comprises 15 residues. The CDR3 here is CAWSVGGAGSYEQYF. In nucleotides, the CDR3 is TGTGCCTGGAGCGTCGGGGGGGCCGGCTCCTACGAGCAGTACTTC.

This chain links TRBV3-1 (or the pseudogene TRBV3-2) with TRBJ1-1; D is possibly TRBD1 (6 bases). The CDR3 runs 13 residues. CDR1 is LGHDT and CDR2 is YNNKEL in the germline V gene (reference sequence). V lost 3 bases and J 10 bases, leaving 15 bases between the germline ends. The CDR3 region has the DNA TGTGCCAGCAGCCAGGGGAGGGGGGCAGGAGCTTTCTTT. The encoded protein is CASSQGRGAGAFF.

CDR3 DNA: TGTGCCAGCAGGGGGGACAGGGCCCTCTCACCCCTCCACTTT. It codes for CASRGDRALSPLHF. The chain recombines TRBV2 with TRBJ1-6; 9 bases are shared with TRBD1. The length of the CDR3 is 14 residues. Unmatched junction bases numbered 7, after V lost 6 bases and J lost 10 bases. The germline V gene has CDR1 SNHLY and CDR2 FYNNEI. The complete variable domain, with remaining parts taken from reference TRBV2 and TRBJ1-6, reads EPEVTQTPSHQVTQMGQEVILRCVPISNHLYFYWYRQILGQKVEFLVSFYNNEISEKSEIFDDQFSVERPDGSNFTLKIRSTKLEDSAMYFCASRGDRALSPLHFGNGTRLTVT.

This rearrangement joins TRBV18 to TRBJ1-1; no reliable D call. The ends were cut back, 5 bases at V and 1 base at J, with 14 bases in the middle. CDR3 length: 15 residues. Germline assignment: CDR1 KGHSH and CDR2 LQKENI. CDR3 in amino acids: CASSSSPPGNTEAFF. CDR3 coding DNA: TGTGCCAGCTCATCCAGCCCCCCAGGGAACACTGAAGCTTTCTTT.

The chain couples TRBV5-1 to TRBJ1-2; 9 nucleotides line up with TRBD1. The CDR3 has 16 residues. The J segment lost 2 bases and the V segment lost 2 bases, leaving 7 bases of the junction unmatched. The V gene's germline CDR1 is SGHRS and CDR2 YFSETQ. The CDR3 spells CASSLGGTGTNYGYTF. CDR3 nucleotide sequence: TGCGCCAGCAGCTTAGGAGGGACAGGGACCAACTATGGCTACACCTTC. The whole variable domain, filled in from reference TRBV5-1 and TRBJ1-2, reads KAGVTQTPRYLIKTRGQQVTLSCSPISGHRSVSWYQQTPGQGLQFLFEYFSETQRNKGNFPGRFSGRQFSNSRSEMNVSTLELGDSALYLCASSLGGTGTNYGYTFGSGTRLTVV.